These T cell receptor beta chains were read from a single sample in a study of blood T cell repertoires in COVID-19. Produced via immunoSEQ multiplex PCR; TCRdb's table is partial and in-frame only. Altogether around 300,000 clones are present, over 75% being singletons, with the ten largest covering 4%. The sequencing sample was made of peripheral blood. Receptors were obtained from a woman aged 50 to 60 with active or convalescent COVID-19. Each CDR3 is given with its conserved first and last residue. Each record gives: D gene, clone size, V gene, J gene, CDR3 protein, CDR3 DNA. A D gene is named only where the DNA matches it firmly. Clone sizes are given selectively: once, few, many, or a class where the clone is expanded.

d_call: .; clone_size: .; v_call: TRBV6-5; j_call: TRBJ1-2; cdr3_aa: CASSYRGLNTNYGYTF; cdr3_nt: TGTGCCAGCAGTTATCGGGGACTCAATACTAACTATGGCTACACCTTC
d_call: TRBD2; clone_size: .; v_call: TRBV6-2/TRBV6-3; j_call: TRBJ2-7; cdr3_aa: CASSYLSSGREQYF; cdr3_nt: TGTGCCAGCAGTTACCTATCTAGCGGGAGAGAGCAGTACTTC
d_call: .; clone_size: once; v_call: TRBV18; j_call: TRBJ1-5; cdr3_aa: CASSPAVLNQPQHF; cdr3_nt: TGTGCCAGCTCACCTGCGGTACTCAATCAGCCCCAGCATTTT
d_call: TRBD2; clone_size: .; v_call: TRBV28; j_call: TRBJ2-1; cdr3_aa: CASSLGLAPLNEQFF; cdr3_nt: TGTGCCAGCAGTTTAGGACTAGCCCCTCTCAATGAGCAGTTCTTC
d_call: TRBD2; clone_size: .; v_call: TRBV7-3; j_call: TRBJ2-3; cdr3_aa: CASSSLAASYSRTDTQYF; cdr3_nt: TGTGCCAGCAGCTCGCTAGCGGCCTCCTACTCTCGCACAGATACGCAGTATTTT
d_call: .; clone_size: .; v_call: TRBV4-3; j_call: TRBJ1-2; cdr3_aa: CASSQDLFGGYTF; cdr3_nt: TGCGCCAGCAGCCAAGATCTCTTCGGTGGCTACACCTTC
d_call: TRBD1; clone_size: .; v_call: TRBV19; j_call: TRBJ1-5; cdr3_aa: CASSIQGGQPQHF; cdr3_nt: TGTGCCAGTAGTATCCAGGGGGGTCAGCCCCAGCATTTT
d_call: TRBD2; clone_size: .; v_call: TRBV7-3; j_call: TRBJ2-3; cdr3_aa: CASSLRASGGRTDTQYF; cdr3_nt: TGTGCCAGCAGCTTACGGGCTAGCGGGGGCCGCACAGATACGCAGTATTTT
d_call: .; clone_size: once; v_call: TRBV5-1; j_call: TRBJ2-3; cdr3_aa: CASSLGRSTDTQYF; cdr3_nt: TGCGCCAGCAGCTTGGGGAGGAGCACAGATACGCAGTATTTT
d_call: .; clone_size: once; v_call: TRBV7-2; j_call: TRBJ2-6; cdr3_aa: CASSLVAASSGANVLTF; cdr3_nt: TGTGCCAGCAGCTTAGTAGCAGCTAGCTCTGGGGCCAACGTCCTGACTTTC
d_call: .; clone_size: .; v_call: TRBV5-1; j_call: TRBJ1-2; cdr3_aa: CASSLAANYGYTF; cdr3_nt: TGCGCCAGCAGCTTGGCAGCTAACTATGGCTACACCTTC
d_call: TRBD1; clone_size: .; v_call: TRBV23-1; j_call: TRBJ1-1; cdr3_aa: CASSPHRQGNTEAFF; cdr3_nt: TGCGCCAGCAGTCCTCATCGACAGGGTAACACTGAAGCTTTCTTT
d_call: TRBD2; clone_size: .; v_call: TRBV7-6; j_call: TRBJ2-1; cdr3_aa: CASSLKPSGSVEQFF; cdr3_nt: TGTGCCAGCAGCTTAAAACCTAGCGGGAGTGTTGAGCAGTTCTTC
d_call: TRBD1; clone_size: .; v_call: TRBV10-1; j_call: TRBJ1-2; cdr3_aa: CASSELPRGGAVSGYTF; cdr3_nt: TGCGCCAGCAGTGAGCTCCCGAGAGGGGGCGCAGTATCTGGCTACACCTTC
d_call: .; clone_size: .; v_call: TRBV6-6; j_call: TRBJ2-2; cdr3_aa: CASTHEGAGGTGELFF; cdr3_nt: TGTGCCAGCACCCACGAGGGGGCGGGGGGCACCGGGGAGCTGTTTTTT
d_call: .; clone_size: .; v_call: TRBV7-9; j_call: TRBJ1-1; cdr3_aa: CASSWTHMNTEAFF; cdr3_nt: TGTGCCAGCAGCTGGACACACATGAACACTGAAGCTTTCTTT
d_call: .; clone_size: .; v_call: TRBV7-3; j_call: TRBJ2-1; cdr3_aa: CASSYRTSNNEQFF; cdr3_nt: TGTGCCAGCAGCTACCGTACTAGCAACAATGAGCAGTTCTTC
d_call: .; clone_size: .; v_call: TRBV2; j_call: TRBJ2-2; cdr3_aa: CASSVDWSGELFF; cdr3_nt: TGTGCCAGCAGTGTCGACTGGTCCGGGGAGCTGTTTTTT
d_call: .; clone_size: .; v_call: TRBV19; j_call: TRBJ1-1; cdr3_aa: CASSSTSQGVLTEAFF; cdr3_nt: TGTGCCAGTAGTAGTACATCACAGGGAGTTTTAACTGAAGCTTTCTTT
d_call: TRBD1; clone_size: .; v_call: TRBV5-1; j_call: TRBJ1-1; cdr3_aa: CASSPGDRTGKNTEAFF; cdr3_nt: TGCGCCAGCAGCCCTGGGGACCGGACAGGCAAGAACACTGAAGCTTTCTTT
d_call: .; clone_size: once; v_call: TRBV28; j_call: TRBJ1-1; cdr3_aa: CASLEGGTTEAFF; cdr3_nt: TGTGCCAGCCTCGAGGGGGGGACCACTGAAGCTTTCTTT
d_call: .; clone_size: .; v_call: TRBV2; j_call: TRBJ1-3; cdr3_aa: CASKGSSSGNTIYF; cdr3_nt: TGTGCCAGCAAGGGGTCGAGCTCTGGAAACACCATATATTTT
d_call: .; clone_size: .; v_call: TRBV5-5; j_call: TRBJ1-5; cdr3_aa: CASSIFGGSNQPQHF; cdr3_nt: TGTGCCAGCAGCATCTTCGGGGGAAGCAATCAGCCCCAGCATTTT
d_call: TRBD2; clone_size: .; v_call: TRBV7-2; j_call: TRBJ2-2; cdr3_aa: CASSIPGLAGGSGELFF; cdr3_nt: TGTGCCAGCAGCATACCGGGACTAGCGGGGGGGAGCGGGGAGCTGTTTTTT
d_call: .; clone_size: .; v_call: TRBV28; j_call: TRBJ1-6; cdr3_aa: CASSFGTIGNSPLHF; cdr3_nt: TGTGCCAGCAGTTTCGGGACAATTGGAAATTCACCCCTCCACTTT
d_call: TRBD2; clone_size: .; v_call: TRBV7-3; j_call: TRBJ2-1; cdr3_aa: CASSLAGGRLNEQFF; cdr3_nt: TGTGCCAGCAGCTTAGCGGGAGGGCGACTTAATGAGCAGTTCTTC
d_call: .; clone_size: .; v_call: TRBV27; j_call: TRBJ2-7; cdr3_aa: CASSSPRVSYEQYF; cdr3_nt: TGTGCCAGCAGTTCTCCTCGGGTCAGCTACGAGCAGTACTTC
d_call: TRBD1; clone_size: .; v_call: TRBV7-2; j_call: TRBJ1-4; cdr3_aa: CASSLTGATNEKLFF; cdr3_nt: TGTGCCAGCAGCTTGACAGGGGCAACTAATGAAAAACTGTTTTTT
d_call: .; clone_size: .; v_call: TRBV7-6; j_call: TRBJ2-1; cdr3_aa: CASSLSGSSYNEQFF; cdr3_nt: TGTGCCAGCAGCTTATCGGGGAGCTCCTACAATGAGCAGTTCTTC
d_call: TRBD1; clone_size: .; v_call: TRBV7-2; j_call: TRBJ1-2; cdr3_aa: CASSSRQGSAGYTF; cdr3_nt: TGTGCCAGCAGCTCCAGACAGGGGTCTGCTGGCTACACCTTC
d_call: .; clone_size: .; v_call: TRBV29-1; j_call: TRBJ2-1; cdr3_aa: CSVEEGAKSYNEQFF; cdr3_nt: TGCAGCGTTGAAGAAGGGGCTAAGTCCTACAATGAGCAGTTCTTC
d_call: TRBD1; clone_size: .; v_call: TRBV7-9; j_call: TRBJ1-2; cdr3_aa: CASSSSGQGPYGYTF; cdr3_nt: TGTGCCAGCAGCTCCTCAGGACAGGGCCCTTATGGCTACACCTTC
d_call: .; clone_size: .; v_call: TRBV7-2; j_call: TRBJ2-3; cdr3_aa: CASSLRDTSTDTQYF; cdr3_nt: TGTGCCAGCAGCCTACGGGACACTAGCACAGATACGCAGTATTTT
d_call: .; clone_size: .; v_call: TRBV18; j_call: TRBJ1-2; cdr3_aa: CASSPPLVERGYTF; cdr3_nt: TGTGCCAGCTCACCACCTCTTGTTGAGCGCGGCTACACCTTC
d_call: TRBD1; clone_size: .; v_call: TRBV19; j_call: TRBJ1-4; cdr3_aa: CASSRTGTGDEKLFF; cdr3_nt: TGTGCCAGTAGCCGCACCGGGACAGGGGACGAAAAACTGTTTTTT
d_call: .; clone_size: .; v_call: TRBV10-3; j_call: TRBJ2-3; cdr3_aa: CAASETDTQYF; cdr3_nt: TGTGCCGCGAGCGAGACAGATACGCAGTATTTT
d_call: TRBD1; clone_size: .; v_call: TRBV28; j_call: TRBJ2-1; cdr3_aa: CASRKKQGNWFF; cdr3_nt: TGTGCCAGCAGGAAGAAACAGGGGAATTGGTTCTTC
d_call: TRBD2; clone_size: once; v_call: TRBV18; j_call: TRBJ2-7; cdr3_aa: CASSSGLAGTYEQYF; cdr3_nt: TGTGCCAGCTCCTCCGGACTAGCGGGGACCTACGAGCAGTACTTC
d_call: .; clone_size: few; v_call: TRBV28; j_call: TRBJ1-5; cdr3_aa: CASRRTQGHQPQHF; cdr3_nt: TGTGCCAGCAGGCGAACACAGGGTCATCAGCCCCAGCATTTT
d_call: TRBD2; clone_size: .; v_call: TRBV7-3; j_call: TRBJ2-2; cdr3_aa: CASSRLAGPLGTGELFF; cdr3_nt: TGTGCCAGCAGCCGACTAGCGGGACCGTTGGGGACCGGGGAGCTGTTTTTT
d_call: .; clone_size: once; v_call: TRBV28; j_call: TRBJ1-3; cdr3_aa: CASSLPPTGRGSGNTIYF; cdr3_nt: TGTGCCAGCAGCCTCCCCCCGACAGGCCGAGGCTCTGGAAACACCATATATTTT
d_call: TRBD1; clone_size: few; v_call: TRBV30; j_call: TRBJ2-7; cdr3_aa: CAWSGGRGPSYEQYF; cdr3_nt: TGTGCCTGGAGTGGGGGCAGGGGGCCCTCCTACGAGCAGTACTTC